This TCR beta chain was captured in a study of T-cell memory formation after mild COVID-19. Study results and caveats: Clones that got smaller from day 15 to 85 had even CD4/CD8, while clones growing later tipped toward CD4+. The pre-infection memory compartment contained some responding clones, suggesting cross-reactive memory joined.

Germline-derived CDR1 and CDR2 are DFQATT and SNEGSKA (reference sequence). Trimming took 0 bases from V and 2 from J, leaving 10 bases between them. The CDR3 totals 14 residues. This clonotype was detected only a few times. Its matching antigen is unknown. From the 5' RACE reads, TCRdb called clonotypes with MiXCR, one entry per CDR3 protein. The sample consists of about 130,000 distinct CDR3 sequences, 15% to 20% of them appearing once. The source material was PBMCs or a T cell subset sorted from them (not recorded which). V usage is TRBV20-1 and J usage is TRBJ1-1, with a possible D match to TRBD1 (6 bases). The TCR comes from an adult woman who had mild COVID-19 (a few samples of this study predate the infection). Cell type and time point are not known. CDR3 region: CSARDDGTNTEAFF. The CDR3 DNA reads as TGCAGTGCTAGAGATGACGGGACAAACACTGAAGCTTTCTTT.